Given below is one T cell receptor beta chain in context. Its target is not known. This sample was taken from a study of cytomegalovirus exposure and HLA in healthy donors. After removal of 2 bases from V and 1 base from J, the junction contained 5 bases not matched to a gene. CDR3 length: 15 amino acids. CDR1 SGHDT and CDR2 YYEEEE come from the germline V gene. It was the roughly 110-subject validation cohort, separate from the roughly 700-subject first cohort, to which the donors belonged. Study-wide results and caveats: The study put 150 or so TCR beta chains on its list as cytomegalovirus-associated. Subsequent analysis showed first-cohort TCR clusters tending to co-occur in 95 to 150 validation repertoires.

Sequencing was performed with immunoSEQ multiplex PCR; in TCRdb, only in-frame clones are kept and a portion is missing. The repertoire holds under 400,000 clones, with around 90% as singletons. This TCR was sampled from a man aged 25 to 40 in good health and CMV-seronegative. The sample consisted of PBMCs. J is TRBJ1-2 and V is TRBV5-6; 7 nucleotides line up with TRBD1. The CDR3 nucleotides read TGTGCCAGCAGCTTCCGGGACAGCGTTAACTATGGCTACACCTTC. It encodes CASSFRDSVNYGYTF.